This T cell receptor (beta chain) was observed in a study of blood T cells in healthy people across ages. Study-wide results and limits: Since the PBMCs were unsorted, naive and antigen-experienced cells could not be conclusively compared. Expanded clonotype changes were possibly confounded by unknown donor CMV status.

CDR3 length equals 13 residues. Trimming stripped 1 base from V and 6 bases from J, with 11 bases between. CDR1 is SGHRS, CDR2 YFSETQ, per germline. This clonotype was counted between two and nine times. Its specificity is not known. Primed by a sample-barcoded 5' primer and a J-beta primer mix, a second PCR proceeded for 7 to 11 cycles. TCRdb re-analysed the 5' RACE reads in MiXCR, keeping a single row per CDR3 protein. The sample has fewer than 1,200,000 distinct CDR3 sequences; approximately 25% are singletons. These records were also assigned to another study, of T cells of mothers and their children. From that report: The authors added sample barcodes and 2-4 random nucleotides using the M1S primer of the second PCR. In each mother, TCR beta CDR3 reads exceeded 10 million; in each child, they numbered approximately 3.3 million.

Sequences were obtained from blood. The clonotype was recovered from a girl aged 2-10 years in good health. The chain employs TRBV5-1 and TRBJ2-7; D gene ambiguous. The DNA for the CDR3 is TGCGCCAGCAGCTTGTTATGGTCGGGCGAGCAGTACTTC. It yields the protein CASSLLWSGEQYF.